These 2 T cell receptor beta chains share one sample of origin, sequenced in a study of T cell responses to AZD1222 COVID-19 vaccine. Only in-frame clones appear in the TCRdb table, and some are missing; sequencing was by immunoSEQ multiplex PCR. The repertoire holds more than 150,000 clones, with around 93% as singletons. Material: peripheral blood, obtained on day 0 of AZD1222 vaccination. Source of these receptors: an adult in good health.

This clone has only one observation. The rearrangement links TRBV24-1 to TRBJ2-3; no clear D. Trimming took off 4 bases at V and 5 bases at J, with 9 bases between the two ends. CDR3 length equals 13 residues. The germline V gene encodes CDR1 KGHDR and CDR2 SFDVKD. The CDR3 DNA is TGTGCCACCAGTGAGCCTTCAGAAGATACGCAGTATTTT. It translates to CATSEPSEDTQYF.

The chain recombines TRBV19 with TRBJ1-2; TRBD1 agrees at 7 bases. There are 15 residues in the CDR3. Germline V lookup: CDR1 LNHDA, CDR2 SQIVND (reference sequence). V lost 6 bases to trimming and J lost 8 bases; unmatched junction nucleotides: 15. The CDR3: CASSINLQGITGYTF. CDR3 nucleotides: TGTGCCAGTAGCATAAATCTACAGGGGATAACGGGCTACACCTTC.